The clone carrying this T cell receptor (beta chain) came up many times. TCRdb re-analysed the reads in MiXCR, keeping a single row per CDR3 protein. This sample has some 180,000 distinct CDR3 sequences; about 21% occur once, and the top ten carry less than 3%. These data come from a study of T cell repertoires in cytomegalovirus infection. On the study more broadly: Carrying CMV and the relevant HLA type showed in public TCR beta signatures.

The material sequenced was PBMCs. The clonotype originates from a human donor in good health (CMV status not recorded). Some clones in this sample may be carry-over from other donors' samples.

The CDR3 DNA reads as TGTGCCAGCAGTGCCAAGCGGTATATTCCTAACTATGGCTACACCTTC. Amino acid sequence: CASSAKRYIPNYGYTF. This chain uses TRBV12-3 or TRBV12-4 with TRBJ1-2; no clear D gene. Trimming pared 5 bases from V and 0 bases from J, leaving 16 bases between. CDR3 size: 16 residues.